This T cell receptor beta chain was profiled in a study of identical twins. General study results and limits: For zero-insertion analyses, partial confounding could come from invariant MAIT and iNKT cells.

CDR1 is SEHNR, CDR2 FQNEAQ, per germline (reference sequence). The V end was cut by 5 bases, the J end by 10 bases, with 20 bases between. The CDR3 contains 14 residues. This clonotype appeared a few times. Its matching antigen is unknown. TCRdb re-analysed the 5' RACE reads in MiXCR, keeping a single row per CDR3 protein. The table has roughly 720,000 distinct CDR3 sequences, around a sixth seen once. This same sample was also taken into another study, of T cells expressing NK-cell markers. That study adds: All TCR beta repertoires analysed originated from sorted CD3+CD56+NKG2C+, CD3+CD56+NKG2C- and CD3+CD56-NKG2C+ T cells. Several experiments confined sorting to alpha-beta TCR T cells with an anti-gamma-delta TCR antibody.

The chain combines TRBV7-9 with TRBJ2-5; D perhaps matches TRBD2 (6 bases). The sequencing sample was made of PBMCs. This TCR derives from a young woman in good health. The CDR3 sequence is CASSGRDRRRDQYF. DNA for the CDR3: TGTGCCAGCAGCGGTCGTGACCGTCGGAGGGACCAGTACTTC.